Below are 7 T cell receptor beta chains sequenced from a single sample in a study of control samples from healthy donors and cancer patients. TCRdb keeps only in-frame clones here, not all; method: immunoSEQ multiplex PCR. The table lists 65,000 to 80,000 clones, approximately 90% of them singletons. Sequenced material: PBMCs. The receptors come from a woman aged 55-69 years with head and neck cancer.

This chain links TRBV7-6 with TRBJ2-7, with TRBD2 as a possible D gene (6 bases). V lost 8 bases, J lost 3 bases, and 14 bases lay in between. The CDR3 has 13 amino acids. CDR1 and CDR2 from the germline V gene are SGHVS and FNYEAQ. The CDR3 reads CASSPQGGYEQYF. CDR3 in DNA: TGTGCCAGCTCTCCGCAGGGAGGCTACGAGCAGTACTTC.

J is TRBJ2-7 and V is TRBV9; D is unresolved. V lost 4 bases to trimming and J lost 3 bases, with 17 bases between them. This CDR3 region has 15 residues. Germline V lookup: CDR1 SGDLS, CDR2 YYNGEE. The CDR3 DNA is TGTGCCAGCAGCCCCCGGCCAGGTGGGCACTACGAGCAGTACTTC. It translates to CASSPRPGGHYEQYF. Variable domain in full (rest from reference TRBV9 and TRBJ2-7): DSGVTQTPKHLITATGQRVTLRCSPRSGDLSVYWYQQSLDQGLQFLIQYYNGEERAKGNILERFSAQQFPDLHSELNLSSLELGDSALYFCASSPRPGGHYEQYFGPGTRLTVT.

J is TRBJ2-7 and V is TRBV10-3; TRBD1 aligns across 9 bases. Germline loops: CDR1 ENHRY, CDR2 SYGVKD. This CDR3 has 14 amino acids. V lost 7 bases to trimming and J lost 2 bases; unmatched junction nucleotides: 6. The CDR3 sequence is CAINNGQGTYEQYF. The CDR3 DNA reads TGTGCCATCAATAACGGACAGGGGACCTACGAGCAGTACTTC.

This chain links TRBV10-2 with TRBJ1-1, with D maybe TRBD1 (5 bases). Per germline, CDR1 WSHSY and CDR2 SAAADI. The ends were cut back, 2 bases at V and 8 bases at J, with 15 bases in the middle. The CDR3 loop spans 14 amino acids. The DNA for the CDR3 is TGCGCCAGCAGTGAGCCAGGGCCCGGATGGGAAGCTTTCTTT. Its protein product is CASSEPGPGWEAFF.

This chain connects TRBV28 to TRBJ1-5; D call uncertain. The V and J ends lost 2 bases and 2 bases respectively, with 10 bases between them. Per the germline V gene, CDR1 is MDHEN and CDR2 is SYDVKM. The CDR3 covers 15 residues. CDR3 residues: CASSLGGLGNQPQHF. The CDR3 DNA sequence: TGTGCCAGCAGTTTAGGAGGGTTAGGCAATCAGCCCCAGCATTTT.

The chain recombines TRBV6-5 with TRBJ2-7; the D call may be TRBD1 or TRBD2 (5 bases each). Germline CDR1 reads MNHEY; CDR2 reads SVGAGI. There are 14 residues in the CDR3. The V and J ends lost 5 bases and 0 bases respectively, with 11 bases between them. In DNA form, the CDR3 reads TGTGCCAGCAGTATTTGGGACCCCTCCTACGAGCAGTACTTC. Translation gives CASSIWDPSYEQYF.

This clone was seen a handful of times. The CDR3 is CASNEGQNNQPQHF. The CDR3 coding sequence is TGTGCCAGCAATGAGGGACAAAACAATCAGCCCCAGCATTTT. The rearrangement uses TRBV2 and TRBJ1-5; perhaps TRBD1 as D (6 bases). Germline V gene lookup returns CDR1 SNHLY and CDR2 FYNNEI. The V end lost 7 bases, the J end lost 3 bases, and 13 bases lay between the germline ends. CDR3 length: 14 amino acids. The full variable domain, with the rest looked up from reference TRBV2 and TRBJ1-5, is EPEVTQTPSHQVTQMGQEVILRCVPISNHLYFYWYRQILGQKVEFLVSFYNNEISEKSEIFDDQFSVERPDGSNFTLKIRSTKLEDSAMYFCASNEGQNNQPQHFGDGTRLSIL.